The sequence of this TCR beta chain was determined in a study of blood T cell repertoires in COVID-19. Measured with immunoSEQ multiplex PCR; TCRdb has only the in-frame clones, and not every one. The data show about 260,000 clones, almost 90% seen once. In its sample, this clone was seen once. The clonotype originates from a woman aged 25 to 45 with COVID-19, enrolled during active disease. Material for sequencing was peripheral blood.

The CDR3 DNA is TGTGCCAGCAGTTGGCTAGCCGTGACGAATGAGCAGTTCTTC. This sequence encodes CASSWLAVTNEQFF. J is TRBJ2-1 and V is TRBV28, with a weak D call TRBD2 (5 bases). The CDR3 has 14 residues. Trimming took 4 bases from V and 7 from J, leaving 14 bases between them. Germline lookup yields CDR1 MDHEN and CDR2 SYDVKM.